This T cell receptor beta chain was captured by sequencing in a study of blood T cell repertoires in COVID-19. About the study: The United States, Italy and Spain supplied acute and convalescent COVID-19 samples. PBMCs, B-cell-depleted T cells, or T cells were the source of the cDNA or gDNA that made up the material.

Per the study methods: Amplified reference gene primers provided the basis for estimating nucleated cell counts. Only in-frame clones appear in the TCRdb table, and some are missing; sequencing was by immunoSEQ multiplex PCR. The D gene and trimming were derived from the DNA, and the V and J assignments and clone size from that table. The sample includes 200,000 or so clones, approximately 90% of them seen just once. Germline V gene lookup returns CDR1 GTSNPN and CDR2 SVGIG (reference sequence). With 0 bases removed from V and 6 bases from J, the gap between germline ends came to 18 bases. This CDR3 is built from 15 residues.

The chain couples TRBV30 to TRBJ2-7; tentative D call: TRBD1 (6 bases). The clonotype originates from a middle-aged woman who had recovered from COVID-19. What was sequenced was peripheral blood. This chain's CDR3 is CAWSVTDRPLGEQYF. The CDR3 region has the DNA TGTGCCTGGAGTGTCACCGACAGGCCGTTGGGCGAGCAGTACTTC.